Following are 14 T cell receptor beta chains from one sample sequenced in a study of PD-L1 blockade in urothelial cancer. Described time point: pretreatment peripheral blood. Clones were sequenced by immunoSEQ multiplex PCR, and TCRdb holds only the in-frame ones, with some missing. Among under 95,000 clones listed, 84% were seen once. The material sequenced was PBMCs, taken around atezolizumab (anti-PD-L1) treatment. The receptors originated from a man in his 60s with urothelial cancer.

The chain recombines TRBV28 with TRBJ2-6, with 8 bases that match TRBD1. The CDR3 consists of 14 residues. The V gene's germline CDR1 is MDHEN and CDR2 SYDVKM. V lost 10 bases to trimming and J lost 3 bases; unmatched junction nucleotides: 5. DNA of the CDR3: TGTGCCACCCAGGGGGCTGGTGGGGCCAACGTCCTGACTTTC. Protein: CATQGAGGANVLTF.

V gene TRBV28 combines with J gene TRBJ2-5; D is undetermined. The CDR3 sequence is 17 residues long. Germline loops: CDR1 MDHEN, CDR2 SYDVKM. The V gene lost 3 bases and the J gene lost 2 bases, with 19 bases spanning the gap. The DNA for the CDR3 is TGTGCCAGCAGTTTGGAGTCTGCTGGCAGCCTGCAAGAGACCCAGTACTTC. Translating gives CASSLESAGSLQETQYF. Full variable domain (missing parts from reference TRBV28 and TRBJ2-5): DVKVTQSSRYLVKRTGEKVFLECVQDMDHENMFWYRQDPGLGLRLIYFSYDVKMKEKGDIPEGYSVSREKKERFSLILESASTNQTSMYLCASSLESAGSLQETQYFGPGTRLLVL.

This CDR3 reads CASRRTGAMNTEAFF. Here the CDR3 DNA reads TGTGCCAGCAGGAGGACAGGCGCTATGAACACTGAAGCTTTCTTT. The gene calls are TRBV25-1 and TRBJ1-1, with TRBD1 matching over 7 bases. The CDR3 sequence is 15 residues long. Trimming at V came to 6 bases and at J to 0 bases, leaving 7 bases not matched to a gene. Looked up from germline, CDR1 is MGHDK and CDR2 is SYGVNS.

This clone was recorded a few times. The DNA for the CDR3 is TGTGCCAGCAGTTTGAGACAAGGCTATGGCTACACCTTC. Its translation is CASSLRQGYGYTF. This rearrangement joins TRBV28 to TRBJ1-2, with D uncertain. Trimming pared 3 bases from V and 4 bases from J, leaving 9 bases between. The CDR3 consists of 13 residues. Germline CDR1 MDHEN, CDR2 SYDVKM.

The V call is TRBV19, the J call TRBJ2-1; D is perhaps TRBD1 (5 bases). This CDR3 contains 17 residues. V was clipped by 1 base and J by 8 bases, with 21 bases between them. The germline V gene has CDR1 LNHDA and CDR2 SQIVND (reference sequence). The CDR3 DNA follows: TGTGCCAGTAGTATAGGGGGCAGGGCGTGGGAAGGGGATGAGCAGTTCTTC. It encodes CASSIGGRAWEGDEQFF.

As for this clone: Different DNA sequences within this sample yield the same CDR3. The chain uses TRBV5-4 and TRBJ2-1, with TRBD2 matching 11 bases. J gave up 3 bases and V 4 bases, and 6 bases lay outside the gene matches. The CDR3 totals 16 residues. Germline V lookup: CDR1 SGHNT, CDR2 YYREEE (reference sequence). This CDR3 reads CASSSQLAGGYNEQFF. CDR3 DNA: TGTGCCAGCAGCAGCCAGCTAGCGGGAGGCTACAATGAGCAGTTCTTC.

V usage is TRBV2 and J usage is TRBJ2-7, with D possibly TRBD2 on 5 matching bases. The CDR3 extends over 14 amino acids. Trimming cost V 3 bases and J 3 bases, with 12 bases left between them. Germline assignment: CDR1 SNHLY and CDR2 FYNNEI. The CDR3 reads CASSDWLGLYEQYF. The DNA of the CDR3 is TGTGCCAGCAGTGATTGGCTAGGACTCTACGAGCAGTACTTC. The complete variable domain, with remaining parts taken from reference TRBV2 and TRBJ2-7, reads EPEVTQTPSHQVTQMGQEVILRCVPISNHLYFYWYRQILGQKVEFLVSFYNNEISEKSEIFDDQFSVERPDGSNFTLKIRSTKLEDSAMYFCASSDWLGLYEQYFGPGTRLTVT.

The chain joins TRBV27 to TRBJ2-5; 10 bases line up with TRBD2. The germline V gene encodes CDR1 MNHEY and CDR2 SMNVEV (reference sequence). The CDR3 spans 14 residues. The J segment lost 2 bases and the V segment lost 6 bases, leaving 3 bases of the junction unmatched. This CDR3 reads CASRMTSGQETQYF. CDR3 in DNA: TGTGCCAGCAGGATGACTAGCGGGCAAGAGACCCAGTACTTC.

The chain combines TRBV2 with TRBJ1-2; a possible D gene is TRBD1 (5 bases). The CDR3 has 16 residues. V was pared by 9 bases and J by 0 bases, with 20 bases between. Germline V gene data show CDR1 as SNHLY and CDR2 as FYNNEI. DNA for the CDR3: TGTGCCAGTATCGGGGGATCTTACCCTTCTAACTATGGCTACACCTTC. It codes for CASIGGSYPSNYGYTF.

This chain uses TRBV9 with TRBJ2-1, with 10 positions matching TRBD2. The CDR3 totals 15 residues. V gave up 0 bases and J gave up 5 bases; unmatched junction bases: 2. Germline V gene lookup returns CDR1 SGDLS and CDR2 YYNGEE. CDR3 residues: CASSVVSGGNNEQFF. CDR3 nucleotides: TGTGCCAGCAGCGTAGTTAGCGGGGGGAACAATGAGCAGTTCTTC.

The chain joins TRBV2 to TRBJ1-3, with D possibly matching TRBD1 (6 bases). Trimming took off 4 bases at V and 6 bases at J, with 16 bases between the two ends. The CDR3 runs 15 residues. Looked up from germline, CDR1 is SNHLY and CDR2 is FYNNEI. DNA for the CDR3: TGTGCCAGCAGTGGGCAGGACAGTATTGAAAACACCATATATTTT. Amino acid sequence: CASSGQDSIENTIYF.

This chain connects TRBV28 to TRBJ2-2; 9 bases are a match to TRBD2. V shed 10 bases and J 1 base; nucleotides not matched to a gene: 4. CDR1 and CDR2 from the germline V gene are MDHEN and SYDVKM. The CDR3 is made up of 14 amino acids. The CDR3 loop is CAMGGRGNTGELFF. CDR3 nucleotides: TGTGCCATGGGCGGGAGGGGGAACACCGGGGAGCTGTTTTTT.

The rearrangement links TRBV6-5 to TRBJ1-1; D is unresolved. This CDR3 is 14 amino acids long. The V end was cut by 10 bases, the J end by 1 base, with 16 bases between. The germline CDR1 and CDR2 sequences are MNHEY and SVGAGI. The CDR3 is CATRFARKNTEAFF. For the CDR3, the DNA is TGTGCCACCCGTTTTGCGAGAAAGAACACTGAAGCTTTCTTT.

The rearrangement uses TRBV7-2 and TRBJ1-1; D is unclear. Germline loops: CDR1 SGHTA, CDR2 FQGNSA. Between the trimmed V and J ends, which lost 1 base and 1 base, there was a span of 7 bases. There are 14 residues in the CDR3. The CDR3 bases are TGTGCCAGCAGCTTAGAACATCCGAACACTGAAGCTTTCTTT. Protein: CASSLEHPNTEAFF.